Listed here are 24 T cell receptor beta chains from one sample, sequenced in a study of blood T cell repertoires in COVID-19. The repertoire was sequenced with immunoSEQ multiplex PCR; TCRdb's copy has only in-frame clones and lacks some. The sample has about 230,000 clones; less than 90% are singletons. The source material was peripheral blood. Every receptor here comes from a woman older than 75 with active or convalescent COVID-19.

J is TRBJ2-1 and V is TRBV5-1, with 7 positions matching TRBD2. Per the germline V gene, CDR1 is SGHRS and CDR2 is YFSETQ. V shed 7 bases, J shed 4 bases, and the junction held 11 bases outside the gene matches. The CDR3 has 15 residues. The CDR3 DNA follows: TGCGCCAGCCGGGTCGGCGGGAGCGGGTACAATGAGCAGTTCTTC. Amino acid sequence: CASRVGGSGYNEQFF.

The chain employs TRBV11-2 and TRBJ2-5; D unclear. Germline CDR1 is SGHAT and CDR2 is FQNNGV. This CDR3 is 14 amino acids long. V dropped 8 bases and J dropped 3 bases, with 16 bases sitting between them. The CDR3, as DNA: TGTGCCAGCTGCCGCGGATCGATAGAAGAGACCCAGTACTTC. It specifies CASCRGSIEETQYF.

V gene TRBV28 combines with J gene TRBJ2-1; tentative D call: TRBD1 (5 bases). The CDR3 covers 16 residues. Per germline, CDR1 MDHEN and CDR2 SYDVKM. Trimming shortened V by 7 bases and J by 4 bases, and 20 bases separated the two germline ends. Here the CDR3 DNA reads TGTGCCAGCAACCCCGTTAGTGACAGAGTATACAATGAGCAGTTCTTC. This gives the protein CASNPVSDRVYNEQFF.

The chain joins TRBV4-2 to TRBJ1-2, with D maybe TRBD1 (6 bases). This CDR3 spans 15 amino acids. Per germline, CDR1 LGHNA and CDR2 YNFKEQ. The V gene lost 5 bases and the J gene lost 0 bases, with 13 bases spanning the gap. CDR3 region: CASSSGQNSNYGYTF. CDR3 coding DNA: TGTGCCAGCAGCTCAGGACAGAACTCTAACTATGGCTACACCTTC.

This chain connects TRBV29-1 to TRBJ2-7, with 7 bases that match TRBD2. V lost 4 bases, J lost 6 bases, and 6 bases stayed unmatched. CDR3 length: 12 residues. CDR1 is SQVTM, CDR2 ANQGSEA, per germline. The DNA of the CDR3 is TGCAGCGTTGGGCGGGAGCTTGGCGAGCAGTACTTC. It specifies CSVGRELGEQYF.

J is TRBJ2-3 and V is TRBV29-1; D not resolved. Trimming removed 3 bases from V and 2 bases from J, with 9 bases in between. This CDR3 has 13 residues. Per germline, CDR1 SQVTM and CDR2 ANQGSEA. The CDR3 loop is CSVDEVNTDTQYF. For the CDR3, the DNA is TGCAGCGTTGATGAGGTCAACACAGATACGCAGTATTTT.

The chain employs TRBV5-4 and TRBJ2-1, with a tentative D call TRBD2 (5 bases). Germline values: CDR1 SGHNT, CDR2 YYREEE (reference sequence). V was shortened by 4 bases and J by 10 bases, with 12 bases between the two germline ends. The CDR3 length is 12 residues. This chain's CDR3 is CASSRDTGEQFF. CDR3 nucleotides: TGTGCCAGCAGCCGAGACACGGGAGAGCAGTTCTTC.

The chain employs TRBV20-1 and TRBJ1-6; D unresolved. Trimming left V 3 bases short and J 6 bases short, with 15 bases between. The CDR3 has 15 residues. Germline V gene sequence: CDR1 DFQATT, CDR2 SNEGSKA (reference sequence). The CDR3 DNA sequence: TGCAGTGCTAGTGTCCCCCAATTCAGTAATTCACCCCTCCACTTT. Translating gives CSASVPQFSNSPLHF.

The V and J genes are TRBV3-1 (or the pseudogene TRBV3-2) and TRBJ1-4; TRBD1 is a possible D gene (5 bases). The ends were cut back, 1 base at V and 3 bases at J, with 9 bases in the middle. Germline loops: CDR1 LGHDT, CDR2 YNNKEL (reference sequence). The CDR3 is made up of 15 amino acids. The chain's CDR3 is CASSQATDPNEKLFF. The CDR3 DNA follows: TGTGCCAGCAGCCAAGCGACAGATCCTAATGAAAAACTGTTTTTT.

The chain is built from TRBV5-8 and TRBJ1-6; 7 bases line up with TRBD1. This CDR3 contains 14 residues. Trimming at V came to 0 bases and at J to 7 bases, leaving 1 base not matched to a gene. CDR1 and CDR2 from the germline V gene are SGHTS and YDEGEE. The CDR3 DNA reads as TGTGCCAGCAGCTTGGTACAGGGGAATTCACCCCTCCACTTT. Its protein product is CASSLVQGNSPLHF.

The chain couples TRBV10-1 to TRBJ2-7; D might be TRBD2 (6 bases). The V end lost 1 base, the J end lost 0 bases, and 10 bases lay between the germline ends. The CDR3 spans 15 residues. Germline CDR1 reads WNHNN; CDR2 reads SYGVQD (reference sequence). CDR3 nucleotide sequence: TGCGCCAGCAGTGAGTTACCGGGGGACTCCTACGAGCAGTACTTC. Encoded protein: CASSELPGDSYEQYF.

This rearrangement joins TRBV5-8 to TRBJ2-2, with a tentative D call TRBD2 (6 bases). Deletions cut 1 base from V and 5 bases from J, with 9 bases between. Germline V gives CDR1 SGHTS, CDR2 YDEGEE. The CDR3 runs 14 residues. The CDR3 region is CASSLPGRTGELFF. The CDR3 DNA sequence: TGTGCCAGCAGCTTGCCAGGGAGGACCGGGGAGCTGTTTTTT.

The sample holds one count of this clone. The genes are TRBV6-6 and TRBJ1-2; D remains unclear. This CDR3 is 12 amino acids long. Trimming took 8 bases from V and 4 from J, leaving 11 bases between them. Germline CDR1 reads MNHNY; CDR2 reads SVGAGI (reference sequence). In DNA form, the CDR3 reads TGTGCCAGCGGTCCCGCGCCCTATGGCTACACCTTC. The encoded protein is CASGPAPYGYTF.

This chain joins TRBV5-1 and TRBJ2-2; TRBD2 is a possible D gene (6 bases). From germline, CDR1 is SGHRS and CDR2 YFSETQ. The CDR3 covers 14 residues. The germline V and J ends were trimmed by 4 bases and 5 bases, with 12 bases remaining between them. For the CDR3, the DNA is TGCGCCAGCAGCCCGCTCGGGAGTACCGGGGAGCTGTTTTTT. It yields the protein CASSPLGSTGELFF.

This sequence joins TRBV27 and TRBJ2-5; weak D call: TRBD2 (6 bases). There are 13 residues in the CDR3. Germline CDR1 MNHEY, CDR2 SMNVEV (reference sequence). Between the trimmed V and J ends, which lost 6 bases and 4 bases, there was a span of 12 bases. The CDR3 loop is CASRGSGVETQYF. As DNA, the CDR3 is TGTGCCAGCAGGGGGTCGGGGGTAGAGACCCAGTACTTC.

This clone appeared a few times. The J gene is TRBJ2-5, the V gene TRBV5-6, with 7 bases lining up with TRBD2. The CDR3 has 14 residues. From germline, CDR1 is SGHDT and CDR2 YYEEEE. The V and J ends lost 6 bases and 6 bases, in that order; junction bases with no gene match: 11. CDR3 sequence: CASTATGGDKTQYF. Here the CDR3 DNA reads TGTGCCAGCACCGCAACGGGGGGAGATAAGACCCAGTACTTC.

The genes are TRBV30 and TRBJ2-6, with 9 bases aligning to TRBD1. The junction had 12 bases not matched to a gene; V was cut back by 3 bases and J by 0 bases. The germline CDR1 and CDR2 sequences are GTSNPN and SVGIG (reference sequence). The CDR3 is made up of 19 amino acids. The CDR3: CAWSPGRTGAVSGANVLTF. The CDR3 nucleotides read TGTGCCTGGAGCCCCGGCAGGACAGGGGCAGTCTCTGGGGCCAACGTCCTGACTTTC. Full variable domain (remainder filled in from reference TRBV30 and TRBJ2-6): SQTIHQWPATLVQPVGSPLSLECTVEGTSNPNLYWYRQAAGRGLQLLFYSVGIGQISSEVPQNLSASRPQDRQFILSSKKLLLSDSGFYLCAWSPGRTGAVSGANVLTFGAGSRLTVL.

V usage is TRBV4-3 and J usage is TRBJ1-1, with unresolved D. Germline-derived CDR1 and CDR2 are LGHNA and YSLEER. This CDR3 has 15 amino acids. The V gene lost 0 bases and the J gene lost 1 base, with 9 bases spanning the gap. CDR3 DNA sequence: TGCGCCAGCAGCCAAGACGGGAGTTCGAACACTGAAGCTTTCTTT. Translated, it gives CASSQDGSSNTEAFF.

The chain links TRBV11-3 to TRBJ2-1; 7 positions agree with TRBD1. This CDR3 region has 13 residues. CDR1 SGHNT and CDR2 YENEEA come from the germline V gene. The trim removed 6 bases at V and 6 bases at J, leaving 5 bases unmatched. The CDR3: CASRAGGTNEQFF. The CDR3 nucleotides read TGTGCCAGCAGAGCAGGGGGTACCAATGAGCAGTTCTTC.

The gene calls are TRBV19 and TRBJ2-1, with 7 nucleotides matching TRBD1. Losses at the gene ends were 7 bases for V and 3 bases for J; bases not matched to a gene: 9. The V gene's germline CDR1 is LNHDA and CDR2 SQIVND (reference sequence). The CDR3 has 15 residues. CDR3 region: CASKLEDRVYNEQFF. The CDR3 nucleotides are TGTGCCAGTAAGTTGGAAGACAGGGTCTACAATGAGCAGTTCTTC.

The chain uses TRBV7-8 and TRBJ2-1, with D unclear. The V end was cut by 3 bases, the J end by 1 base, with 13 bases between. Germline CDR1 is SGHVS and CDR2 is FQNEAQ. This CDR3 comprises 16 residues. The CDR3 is CASSFVGDTSYNEQFF. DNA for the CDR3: TGTGCCAGCAGCTTCGTGGGCGACACGTCCTACAATGAGCAGTTCTTC.

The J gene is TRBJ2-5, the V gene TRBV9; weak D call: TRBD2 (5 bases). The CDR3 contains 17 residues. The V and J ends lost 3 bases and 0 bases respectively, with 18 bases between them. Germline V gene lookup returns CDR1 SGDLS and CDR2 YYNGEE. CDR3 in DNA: TGTGCCAGCAGCGCCTTAGGCAGCGGTGGGTACCAAGAGACCCAGTACTTC. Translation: CASSALGSGGYQETQYF.

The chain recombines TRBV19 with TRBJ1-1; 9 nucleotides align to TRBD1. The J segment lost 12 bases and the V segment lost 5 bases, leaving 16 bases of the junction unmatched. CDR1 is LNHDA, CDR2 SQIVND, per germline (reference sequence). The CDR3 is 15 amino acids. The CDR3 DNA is TGTGCCAGTAGTGCCGCCCGGGACAGGGTCGGGGGGTCTTTCTTT. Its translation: CASSAARDRVGGSFF.

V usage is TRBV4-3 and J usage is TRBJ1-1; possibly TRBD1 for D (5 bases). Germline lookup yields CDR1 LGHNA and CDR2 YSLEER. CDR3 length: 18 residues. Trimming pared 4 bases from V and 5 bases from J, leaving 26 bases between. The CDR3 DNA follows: TGCGCCAGCAGCCCACGCTCGGGGAAGGGACTAGGCGGTACTGAAGCTTTCTTT. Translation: CASSPRSGKGLGGTEAFF.